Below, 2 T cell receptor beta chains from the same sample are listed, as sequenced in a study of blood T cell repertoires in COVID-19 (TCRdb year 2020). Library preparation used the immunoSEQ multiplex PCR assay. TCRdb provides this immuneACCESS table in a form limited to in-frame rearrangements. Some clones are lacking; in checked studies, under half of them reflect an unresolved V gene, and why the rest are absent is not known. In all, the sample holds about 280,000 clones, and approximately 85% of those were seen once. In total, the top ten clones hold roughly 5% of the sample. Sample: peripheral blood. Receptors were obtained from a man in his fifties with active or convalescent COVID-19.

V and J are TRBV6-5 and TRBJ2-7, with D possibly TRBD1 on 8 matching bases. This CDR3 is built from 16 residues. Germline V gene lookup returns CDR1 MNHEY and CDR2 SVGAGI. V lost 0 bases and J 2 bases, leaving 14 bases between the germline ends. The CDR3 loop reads CASSYSAGQVTYEQYF. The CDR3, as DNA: TGTGCCAGCAGTTACTCAGCGGGACAGGTTACCTACGAGCAGTACTTC.

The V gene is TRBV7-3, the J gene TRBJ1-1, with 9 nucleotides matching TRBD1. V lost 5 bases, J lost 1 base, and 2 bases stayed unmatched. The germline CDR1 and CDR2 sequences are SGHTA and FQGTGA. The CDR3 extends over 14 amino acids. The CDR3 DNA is TGTGCCAGCAGCAGGACAGGGGCGAACACTGAAGCTTTCTTT. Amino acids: CASSRTGANTEAFF.